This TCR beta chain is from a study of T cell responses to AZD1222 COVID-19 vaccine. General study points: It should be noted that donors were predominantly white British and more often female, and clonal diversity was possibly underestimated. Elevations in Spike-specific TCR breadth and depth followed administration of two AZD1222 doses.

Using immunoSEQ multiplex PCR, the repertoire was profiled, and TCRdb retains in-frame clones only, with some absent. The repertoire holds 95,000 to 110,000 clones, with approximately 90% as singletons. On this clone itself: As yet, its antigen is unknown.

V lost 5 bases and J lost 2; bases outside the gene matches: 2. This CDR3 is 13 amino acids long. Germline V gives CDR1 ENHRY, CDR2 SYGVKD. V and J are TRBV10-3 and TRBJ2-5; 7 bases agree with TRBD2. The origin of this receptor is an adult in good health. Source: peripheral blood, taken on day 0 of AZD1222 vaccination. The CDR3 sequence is CAISRGEQETQYF. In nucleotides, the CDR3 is TGTGCCATCAGTCGGGGGGAACAAGAGACCCAGTACTTC.